The 19 T cell receptor beta chains below were found in one sample sequenced in a study of cytomegalovirus exposure and HLA in healthy donors. Measured with immunoSEQ multiplex PCR; TCRdb has only the in-frame clones, and not every one. The table lists 200,000 to 250,000 clones, about 93% of them singletons. The sample consisted of PBMCs. All receptors come from a woman younger than 30 in good health and CMV-seronegative.

This clone was detected once. The V gene is TRBV5-6, the J gene TRBJ1-2, with 10 bases fitting TRBD1. CDR3 length: 13 amino acids. V lost 0 bases, J lost 7 bases, and 0 bases stayed unmatched. Germline V gene data show CDR1 as SGHDT and CDR2 as YYEEEE. The CDR3 DNA reads TGTGCCAGCAGCTTGGGGGACAGGGGTGGCTACACCTTC. This sequence encodes CASSLGDRGGYTF.

This clone was detected only a few times. The chain has TRBV10-1 and TRBJ1-1; TRBD1 might be the D (5 bases). Looked up from germline, CDR1 is WNHNN and CDR2 is SYGVQD (reference sequence). V lost 2 bases and J lost 7, with 14 bases in between. The CDR3 covers 14 residues. The CDR3 coding sequence is TGCGCCAGCAGTGAGAGACAGTTCCTAGGTGAAGCTTTCTTT. This encodes CASSERQFLGEAFF.

The chain employs TRBV28 and TRBJ1-1; D is unresolved. Germline V gene lookup returns CDR1 MDHEN and CDR2 SYDVKM. The CDR3 has 13 residues. V was trimmed by 6 bases and J by 3 bases, leaving 11 bases between them. DNA of the CDR3: TGTGCCAGCAGCCTCCCCCGGGACACTGAAGCTTTCTTT. Amino acid sequence: CASSLPRDTEAFF.

This clone was recorded once. CDR3: CSVEDLPDEQFF. In DNA form, the CDR3 reads TGCAGCGTTGAAGATTTACCGGATGAGCAGTTCTTC. The rearrangement joins TRBV29-1 to TRBJ2-1; D gene ambiguous. Germline loops: CDR1 SQVTM, CDR2 ANQGSEA. This CDR3 comprises 12 residues. V was trimmed by 0 bases and J by 8 bases, leaving 8 bases between them.

V is TRBV5-1 and J is TRBJ2-7, with a weak D call TRBD2 (7 bases). Germline assignment: CDR1 SGHRS and CDR2 YFSETQ. The CDR3 totals 14 residues. The V and J ends lost 1 base and 5 bases respectively, with 13 bases between them. As DNA, the CDR3 is TGCGCCAGCAGCTTGAGCGGGGAGGGGGACGAGCAGTACTTC. Translating it yields CASSLSGEGDEQYF.

The chain has TRBV2 and TRBJ2-1, with 11 bases identical to TRBD2. The junction had 13 bases not matched to a gene; V was cut back by 3 bases and J by 0 bases. Germline V gene sequence: CDR1 SNHLY, CDR2 FYNNEI. CDR3 length: 20 amino acids. The CDR3 reads CASSDPEGSGRGSSYNEQFF. As DNA, the CDR3 is TGTGCCAGCAGTGATCCGGAGGGTAGCGGGAGGGGAAGCTCCTACAATGAGCAGTTCTTC.

The rearrangement joins TRBV6-1 to TRBJ2-5; perhaps TRBD2 as D (6 bases). The V and J ends lost 7 bases and 3 bases respectively, with 18 bases between them. Germline CDR1 reads MNHNS; CDR2 reads SASEGT. This CDR3 contains 15 residues. The CDR3 DNA is TGTGCCAGCACTAAAGTTTTAGCGGCGGAAGAGACCCAGTACTTC. The encoded protein is CASTKVLAAEETQYF.

About this clone itself: One junction end does not reproduce the germline sequence, and a read error may be involved. The CDR3 region is CASSLTGTPRSHNEQFF. For the CDR3, the DNA is TGTGCCAGCAGCCTAACAGGGACACCCCGTTCACACAATGAGCAGTTCTTC. V and J are TRBV7-3 and TRBJ2-1, with D maybe TRBD1 (6 bases). From germline, CDR1 is SGHTA and CDR2 FQGTGA. The CDR3 is 17 residues long.

This clone was seen only a few times. The chain combines TRBV2 with TRBJ2-2; 7 nucleotides line up with TRBD2. This CDR3 has 14 residues. J was trimmed by 3 bases and V by 8 bases; bases with no gene match: 6. CDR1 and CDR2 from the germline V gene are SNHLY and FYNNEI. This CDR3 is CASGGVFDTGELFF. CDR3 coding DNA: TGTGCCAGCGGGGGGGTTTTTGACACCGGGGAGCTGTTTTTT.

The chain carries TRBV27 and TRBJ2-1; 8 positions agree with TRBD2. The trim removed 4 bases at V and 8 bases at J, leaving 7 bases unmatched. The germline V gene has CDR1 MNHEY and CDR2 SMNVEV (reference sequence). The CDR3 has 14 amino acids. The CDR3 sequence is CASSWDGRGDEQFF. The CDR3 nucleotides read TGTGCCAGCAGTTGGGACGGGAGGGGGGATGAGCAGTTCTTC.

This chain uses TRBV27 with TRBJ1-5; a weak D match, TRBD1 (6 bases). The germline V and J ends were trimmed by 3 bases and 2 bases, with 11 bases remaining between them. The CDR3 spans 15 residues. The germline CDR1 and CDR2 sequences are MNHEY and SMNVEV (reference sequence). DNA of the CDR3: TGTGCCAGCAGTTTGGCCGCAGGGGGCAATCAGCCCCAGCATTTT. This translates into CASSLAAGGNQPQHF.

The V gene is TRBV4-1, the J gene TRBJ2-7; 7 nucleotides align to TRBD2. Germline V gene lookup returns CDR1 MGHRA and CDR2 YSYEKL. Trimming cost V 3 bases and J 7 bases; bases outside gene matches: 24. The CDR3 loop spans 19 amino acids. The CDR3 DNA reads TGCGCCAGCAGCCAGGGCCCGGGGGACTGGGTTGCGGGAGTTGGGGAGCAGTACTTC. Protein: CASSQGPGDWVAGVGEQYF.

The V and J genes are TRBV27 and TRBJ2-2, with D tentatively TRBD1 (5 bases). This CDR3 comprises 19 residues. Trimming took off 5 bases at V and 0 bases at J, with 22 bases between the two ends. Germline V gene lookup returns CDR1 MNHEY and CDR2 SMNVEV (reference sequence). DNA for the CDR3: TGTGCCAGCAGTATTAGGGCCGTGGTCAGGGCGACGAACACCGGGGAGCTGTTTTTT. This codes for CASSIRAVVRATNTGELFF.

V is TRBV27 and J is TRBJ1-4; TRBD1 matches 7 bases. CDR1 and CDR2 from the germline V gene are MNHEY and SMNVEV (reference sequence). V lost 5 bases and J lost 5; bases outside the gene matches: 11. The CDR3 is 16 amino acids. The chain's CDR3 is CASSTTNRGENEKLFF. CDR3 coding DNA: TGTGCCAGCAGTACGACAAACAGGGGCGAAAATGAAAAACTGTTTTTT.

The rearrangement links TRBV28 to TRBJ2-7; a weak D match, TRBD1 (6 bases). The CDR3 consists of 15 residues. Trimming left V 2 bases short and J 0 bases short, with 11 bases between. Per germline, CDR1 MDHEN and CDR2 SYDVKM. As DNA, the CDR3 is TGTGCCAGCAGTTTAGGGGGCCCGCTCTCCTACGAGCAGTACTTC. Its translation: CASSLGGPLSYEQYF.

The chain carries TRBV2 and TRBJ2-1; the match to TRBD2 covers 8 bases. The V and J ends lost 6 bases and 7 bases, in that order; junction bases with no gene match: 11. Germline loops: CDR1 SNHLY, CDR2 FYNNEI. This CDR3 spans 15 amino acids. Here the CDR3 DNA reads TGTGCCAGCAGGGGCGGGGGCCGCGGGGGGAATGAGCAGTTCTTC. Translation: CASRGGGRGGNEQFF.

The gene calls are TRBV14 and TRBJ2-1; possible D gene TRBD1, 5 bases. The V end was cut by 1 base, the J end by 16 bases, with 23 bases between. CDR1 is SGHDN and CDR2 is FVKESK in the germline V gene. This CDR3 contains 15 residues. The CDR3 loop is CASSQAFFGRASVFF. The CDR3 DNA reads TGTGCCAGCAGCCAAGCTTTTTTTGGCAGGGCTTCAGTCTTCTTC.

The rearrangement uses TRBV28 and TRBJ1-1; TRBD1 agrees at 7 bases. The CDR3 has 16 amino acids. Germline-derived CDR1 and CDR2 are MDHEN and SYDVKM. Trimming cost V 3 bases and J 8 bases; bases outside gene matches: 15. Here the CDR3 reads CASSLLGDSLLSEAFF. The CDR3 region has the DNA TGTGCCAGCAGTTTGTTAGGGGACAGTCTCCTTTCAGAAGCTTTCTTT.

The chain combines TRBV7-2 with TRBJ2-6; 8 bases align to TRBD1. V gave up 5 bases and J gave up 4 bases; unmatched junction bases: 10. The CDR3 covers 17 residues. CDR1 is SGHTA and CDR2 is FQGNSA in the germline V gene. The CDR3 loop is CASSPRTGSRGANVLTF. In DNA form, the CDR3 reads TGTGCCAGCAGCCCCCGGACAGGGTCTAGAGGGGCCAACGTCCTGACTTTC.